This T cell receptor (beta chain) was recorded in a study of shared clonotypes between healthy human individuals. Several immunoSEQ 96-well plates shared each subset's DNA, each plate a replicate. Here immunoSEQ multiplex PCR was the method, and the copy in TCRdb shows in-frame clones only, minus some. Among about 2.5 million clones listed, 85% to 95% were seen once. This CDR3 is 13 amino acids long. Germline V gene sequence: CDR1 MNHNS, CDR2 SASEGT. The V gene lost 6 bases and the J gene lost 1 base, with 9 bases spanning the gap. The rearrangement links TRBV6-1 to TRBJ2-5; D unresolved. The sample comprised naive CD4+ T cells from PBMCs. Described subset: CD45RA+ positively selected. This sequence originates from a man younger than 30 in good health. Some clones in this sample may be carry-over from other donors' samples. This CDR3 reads CASRGWVQETQYF. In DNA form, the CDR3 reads TGTGCCAGCAGGGGGTGGGTCCAAGAGACCCAGTACTTC.